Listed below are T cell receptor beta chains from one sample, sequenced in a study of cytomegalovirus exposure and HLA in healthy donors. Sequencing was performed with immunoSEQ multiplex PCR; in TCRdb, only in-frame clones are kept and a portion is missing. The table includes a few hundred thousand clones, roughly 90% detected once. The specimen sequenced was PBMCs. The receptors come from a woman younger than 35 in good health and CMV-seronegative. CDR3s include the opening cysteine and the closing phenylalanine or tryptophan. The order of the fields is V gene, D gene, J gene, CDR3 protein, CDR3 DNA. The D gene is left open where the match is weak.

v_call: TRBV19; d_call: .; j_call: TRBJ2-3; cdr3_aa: CASSIDVLGRDTQYF; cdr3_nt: TGTGCCAGTAGTATAGATGTACTAGGACGTGATACGCAGTATTTT
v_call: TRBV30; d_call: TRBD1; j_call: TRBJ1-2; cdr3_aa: CARTGTGGWGYTF; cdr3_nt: TGTGCCCGCACCGGGACAGGGGGCTGGGGCTACACCTTC
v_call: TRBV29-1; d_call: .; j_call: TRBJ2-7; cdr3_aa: CSVKGEFYEQYF; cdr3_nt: TGCAGCGTCAAGGGGGAGTTCTACGAGCAGTACTTC
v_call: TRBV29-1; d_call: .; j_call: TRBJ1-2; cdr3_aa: CSVEGRGSGYTF; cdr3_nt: TGCAGCGTTGAGGGCAGGGGAAGTGGCTACACCTTC
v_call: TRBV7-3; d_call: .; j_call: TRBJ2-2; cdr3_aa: CASSLTVGSGRELFF; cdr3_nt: TGTGCCAGCAGCTTAACAGTCGGGAGCGGACGAGAGCTGTTTTTT
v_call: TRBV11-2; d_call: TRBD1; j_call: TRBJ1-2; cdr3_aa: CASSLAAGGGNYGYTF; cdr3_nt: TGTGCCAGCAGCTTAGCAGCAGGGGGCGGGAACTATGGCTACACCTTC
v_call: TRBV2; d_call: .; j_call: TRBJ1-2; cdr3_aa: CASSAGVNGYTF; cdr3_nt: TGTGCCAGTTCGGCAGGGGTTAACGGCTACACCTTC
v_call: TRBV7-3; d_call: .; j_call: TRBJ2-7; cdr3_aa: CASSPGMWEADEQYF; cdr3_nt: TGTGCCAGCAGCCCCGGAATGTGGGAGGCTGACGAGCAGTACTTC
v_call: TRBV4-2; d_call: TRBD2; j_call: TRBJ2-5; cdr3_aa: CASSHSTGLAGLQETQYF; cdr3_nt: TGTGCCAGCAGCCATTCCACCGGACTAGCGGGCCTACAAGAGACCCAGTACTTC
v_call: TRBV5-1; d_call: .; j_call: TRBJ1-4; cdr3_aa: CASSPYARGEGEKLFF; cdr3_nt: TGCGCCAGCAGCCCCTACGCGAGGGGGGAGGGTGAAAAACTGTTTTTT
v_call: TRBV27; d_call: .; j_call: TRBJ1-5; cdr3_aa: CASSHRAQSNQPQHF; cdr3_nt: TGTGCCAGCAGCCACAGGGCCCAGAGCAATCAGCCCCAGCATTTT